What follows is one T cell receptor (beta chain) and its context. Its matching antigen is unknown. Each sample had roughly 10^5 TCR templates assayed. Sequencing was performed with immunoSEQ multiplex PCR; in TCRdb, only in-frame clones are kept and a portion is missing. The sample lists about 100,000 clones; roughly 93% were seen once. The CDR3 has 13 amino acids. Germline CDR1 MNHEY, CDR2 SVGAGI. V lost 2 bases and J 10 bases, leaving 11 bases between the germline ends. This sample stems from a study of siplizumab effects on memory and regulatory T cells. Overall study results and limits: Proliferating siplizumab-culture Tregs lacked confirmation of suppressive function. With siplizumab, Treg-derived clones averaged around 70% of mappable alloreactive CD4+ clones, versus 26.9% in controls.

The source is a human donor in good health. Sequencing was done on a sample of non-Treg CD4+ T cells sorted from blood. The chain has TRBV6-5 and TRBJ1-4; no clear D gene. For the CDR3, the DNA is TGTGCCAGCAGTTACGATGACCGAGGAAAACTGTTTTTT. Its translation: CASSYDDRGKLFF.